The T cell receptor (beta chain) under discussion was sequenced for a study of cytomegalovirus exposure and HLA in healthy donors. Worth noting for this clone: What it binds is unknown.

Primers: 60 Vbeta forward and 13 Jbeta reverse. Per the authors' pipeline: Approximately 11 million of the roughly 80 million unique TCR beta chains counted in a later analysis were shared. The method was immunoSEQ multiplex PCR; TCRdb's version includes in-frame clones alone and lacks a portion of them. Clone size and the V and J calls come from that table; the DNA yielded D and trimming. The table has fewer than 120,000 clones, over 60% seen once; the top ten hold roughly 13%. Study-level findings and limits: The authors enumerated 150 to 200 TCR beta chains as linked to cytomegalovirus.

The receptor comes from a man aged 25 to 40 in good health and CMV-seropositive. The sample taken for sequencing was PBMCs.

The CDR3 sequence: CAWSVGGQETQYF. The CDR3 DNA sequence: TGTGCCTGGAGTGTGGGCGGGCAAGAGACCCAGTACTTC. The rearrangement uses TRBV30 and TRBJ2-5, with D maybe TRBD2 (5 bases). Germline V gene lookup returns CDR1 GTSNPN and CDR2 SVGIG (reference sequence). Trimming took off 0 bases at V and 2 bases at J, with 7 bases between the two ends. The CDR3 contains 13 residues.